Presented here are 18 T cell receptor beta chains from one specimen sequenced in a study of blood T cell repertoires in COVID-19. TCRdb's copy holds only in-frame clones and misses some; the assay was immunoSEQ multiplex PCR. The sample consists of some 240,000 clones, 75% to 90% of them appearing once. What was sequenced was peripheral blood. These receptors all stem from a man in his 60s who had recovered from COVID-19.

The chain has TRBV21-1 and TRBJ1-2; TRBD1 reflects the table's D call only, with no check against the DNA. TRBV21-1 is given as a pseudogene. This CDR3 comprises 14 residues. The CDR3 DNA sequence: TGTGCCAGCCTTGCCCGCAGGGGGAGTGATGGCTACACCTTC. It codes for CASLARRGSDGYTF.

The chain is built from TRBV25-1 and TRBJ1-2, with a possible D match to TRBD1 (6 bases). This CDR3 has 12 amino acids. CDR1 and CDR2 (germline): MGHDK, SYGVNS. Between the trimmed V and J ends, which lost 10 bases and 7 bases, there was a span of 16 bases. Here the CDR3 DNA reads TGTGCCACCTCTACAGGGTGGCTTGGCTACACCTTC. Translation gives CATSTGWLGYTF.

CDR3 sequence reads: CASSFGSYAGGNTEAFF. The CDR3 bases are TGTGCCAGCAGCTTTGGGAGTTACGCAGGAGGGAACACTGAAGCTTTCTTT. The chain recombines TRBV7-9 with TRBJ1-1; D ambiguous. From germline, CDR1 is SEHNR and CDR2 FQNEAQ (reference sequence). Trimming took off 3 bases at V and 1 base at J, with 18 bases between the two ends. The CDR3 has 17 residues.

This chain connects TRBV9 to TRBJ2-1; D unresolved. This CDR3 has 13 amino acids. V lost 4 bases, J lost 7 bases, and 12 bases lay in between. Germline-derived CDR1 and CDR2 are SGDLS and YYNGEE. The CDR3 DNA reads TGTGCCAGCAGCCCCACAGACGGTAATGAGCAGTTCTTC. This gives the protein CASSPTDGNEQFF.

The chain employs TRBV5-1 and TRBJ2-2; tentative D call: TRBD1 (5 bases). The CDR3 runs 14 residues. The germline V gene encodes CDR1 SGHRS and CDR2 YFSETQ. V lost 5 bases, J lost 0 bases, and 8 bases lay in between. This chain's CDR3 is CASSLTANTGELFF. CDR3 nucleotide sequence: TGCGCCAGCAGTCTGACAGCGAACACCGGGGAGCTGTTTTTT.

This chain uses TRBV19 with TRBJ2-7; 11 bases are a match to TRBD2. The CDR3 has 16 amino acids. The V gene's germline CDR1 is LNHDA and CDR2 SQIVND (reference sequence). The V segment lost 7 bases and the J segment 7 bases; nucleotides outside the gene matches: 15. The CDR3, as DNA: TGTGCCAGTACCCTCTCCACTAGCGGGGGTTTGGTAGAGCAGTACTTC. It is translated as CASTLSTSGGLVEQYF. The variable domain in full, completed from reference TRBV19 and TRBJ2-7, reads DGGITQSPKYLFRKEGQNVTLSCEQNLNHDAMYWYRQDPGQGLRLIYYSQIVNDFQKGDIAEGYSVSREKKESFPLTVTSAQKNPTAFYLCASTLSTSGGLVEQYFGPGTRLTVT.

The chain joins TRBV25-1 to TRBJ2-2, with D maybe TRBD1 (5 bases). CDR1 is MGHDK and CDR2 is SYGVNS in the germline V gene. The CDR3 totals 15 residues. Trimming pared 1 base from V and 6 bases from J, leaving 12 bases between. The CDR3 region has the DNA TGTGCCAGCAGTGAATCAGGGTTTCACGCCGGGGAGCTGTTTTTT. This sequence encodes CASSESGFHAGELFF.

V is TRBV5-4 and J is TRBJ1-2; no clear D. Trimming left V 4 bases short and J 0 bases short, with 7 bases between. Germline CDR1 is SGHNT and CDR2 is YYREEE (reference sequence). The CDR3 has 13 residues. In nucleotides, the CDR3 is TGTGCCAGCAGCCCAGATGCTAACTATGGCTACACCTTC. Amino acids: CASSPDANYGYTF.

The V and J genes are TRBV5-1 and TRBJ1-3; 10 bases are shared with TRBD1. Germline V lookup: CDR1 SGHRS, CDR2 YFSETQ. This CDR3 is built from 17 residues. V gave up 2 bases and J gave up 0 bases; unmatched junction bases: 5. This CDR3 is CASSLTGTGDSGNTIYF. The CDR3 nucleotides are TGCGCCAGCAGCTTAACCGGGACAGGGGACTCTGGAAACACCATATATTTT.

CDR3 DNA sequence: TGCGCCAGCAGCTTGGCCCGGTGGAACACCGGGGAGCTGTTTTTT. This encodes CASSLARWNTGELFF. The chain couples TRBV5-1 to TRBJ2-2; D not certain. The ends were cut back, 0 bases at V and 1 base at J, with 7 bases in the middle. Germline V gene data show CDR1 as SGHRS and CDR2 as YFSETQ. The CDR3 is 15 residues long.

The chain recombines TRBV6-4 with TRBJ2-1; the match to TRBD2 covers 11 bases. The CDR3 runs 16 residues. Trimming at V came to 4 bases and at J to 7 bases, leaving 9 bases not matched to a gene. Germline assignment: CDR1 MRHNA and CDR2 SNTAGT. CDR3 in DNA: TGTGCCAGCAGTGGTACTAGCGGGAGAGGGTCGAATGAGCAGTTCTTC. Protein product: CASSGTSGRGSNEQFF.

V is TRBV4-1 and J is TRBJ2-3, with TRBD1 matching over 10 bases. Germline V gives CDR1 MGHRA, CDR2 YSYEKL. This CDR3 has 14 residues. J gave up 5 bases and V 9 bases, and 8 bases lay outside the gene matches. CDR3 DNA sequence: TGCGCCAGTACTCGACAGGGGGCGGGAGATACGCAGTATTTT. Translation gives CASTRQGAGDTQYF.

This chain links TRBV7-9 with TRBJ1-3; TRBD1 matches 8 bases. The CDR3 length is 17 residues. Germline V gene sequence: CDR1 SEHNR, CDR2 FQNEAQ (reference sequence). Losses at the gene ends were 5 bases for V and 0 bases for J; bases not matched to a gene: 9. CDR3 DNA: TGTGCCAGCAGCCGGCGGACAGGGACAATCTCTGGAAACACCATATATTTT. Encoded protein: CASSRRTGTISGNTIYF.

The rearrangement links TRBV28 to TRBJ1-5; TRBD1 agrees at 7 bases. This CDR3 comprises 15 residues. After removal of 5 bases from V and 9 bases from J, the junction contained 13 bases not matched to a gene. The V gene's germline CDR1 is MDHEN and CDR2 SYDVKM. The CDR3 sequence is CASSLLTGLRGPQHF. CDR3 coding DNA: TGTGCCAGCAGTCTCCTGACAGGGCTCAGGGGGCCCCAGCATTTT.

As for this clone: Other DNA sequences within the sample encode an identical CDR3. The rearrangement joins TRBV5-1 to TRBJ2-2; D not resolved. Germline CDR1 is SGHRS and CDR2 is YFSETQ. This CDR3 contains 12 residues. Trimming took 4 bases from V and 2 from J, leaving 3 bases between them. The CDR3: CASSLNTGELFF. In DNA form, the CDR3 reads TGCGCCAGCAGCCTAAACACCGGGGAGCTGTTTTTT. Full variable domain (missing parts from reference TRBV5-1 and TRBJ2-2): KAGVTQTPRYLIKTRGQQVTLSCSPISGHRSVSWYQQTPGQGLQFLFEYFSETQRNKGNFPGRFSGRQFSNSRSEMNVSTLELGDSALYLCASSLNTGELFFGEGSRLTVL.

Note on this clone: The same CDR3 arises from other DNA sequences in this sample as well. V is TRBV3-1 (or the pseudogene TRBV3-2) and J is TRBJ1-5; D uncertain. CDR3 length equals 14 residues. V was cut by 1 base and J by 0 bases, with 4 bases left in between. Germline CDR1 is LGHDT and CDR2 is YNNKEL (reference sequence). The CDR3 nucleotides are TGTGCCAGCAGCCAAGGGCATAGCAATCAGCCCCAGCATTTT. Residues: CASSQGHSNQPQHF.

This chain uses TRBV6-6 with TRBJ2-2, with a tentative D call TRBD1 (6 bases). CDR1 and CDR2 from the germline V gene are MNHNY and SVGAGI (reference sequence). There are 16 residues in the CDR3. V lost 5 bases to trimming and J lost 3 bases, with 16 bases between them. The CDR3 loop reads CASSPRGISDTGELFF. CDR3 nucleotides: TGTGCCAGCAGTCCCAGGGGCATTTCCGACACCGGGGAGCTGTTTTTT.

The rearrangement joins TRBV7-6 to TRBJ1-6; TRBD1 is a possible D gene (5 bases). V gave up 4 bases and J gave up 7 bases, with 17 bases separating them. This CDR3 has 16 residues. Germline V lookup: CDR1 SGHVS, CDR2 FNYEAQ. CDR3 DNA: TGTGCCAGCAGCTCTAACCCAGGGCAGTCGAATTCACCCCTCCACTTT. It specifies CASSSNPGQSNSPLHF.